This TCR beta chain was sequenced for a study of PD-L1 blockade in urothelial cancer. Whole-study context: When patients started atezolizumab around 2014, it was given at 1,200 mg intravenously every 3 weeks. Study patients had been treated with 0 to 3 previous chemotherapy regimens.

The V end lost 3 bases, the J end lost 5 bases, and 8 bases lay between the germline ends. The germline CDR1 and CDR2 sequences are LNHNV and YYDKDF (reference sequence). This CDR3 spans 13 amino acids. Time point here: peripheral blood 6 weeks after treatment start. Patient disease was locally advanced or metastatic urothelial carcinoma. Data came from immunoSEQ multiplex PCR; TCRdb stores just in-frame clones and leaves some out. The table has roughly 100,000 clones, roughly 80% seen once. Source: PBMCs, taken around atezolizumab (anti-PD-L1) treatment. The clonotype was recovered from a man in his 70s with urothelial cancer. V and J are TRBV15 and TRBJ2-1; D is unresolved. CDR3: CATSSPTNNEQFF. The CDR3 DNA follows: TGTGCCACCAGCAGCCCCACAAACAATGAGCAGTTCTTC. Full variable domain (missing parts from reference TRBV15 and TRBJ2-1): DAMVIQNPRYQVTQFGKPVTLSCSQTLNHNVMYWYQQKSSQAPKLLFHYYDKDFNNEADTPDNFQSRRPNTSFCFLDIRSPGLGDTAMYLCATSSPTNNEQFFGPGTRLTVL.